This TCR beta chain is drawn from a study of shared clonotypes between healthy human individuals. Study results and caveats: The generation probabilities recorded for non-shared clonotypes fell below those of clonotypes shared by all four donors.

V was clipped by 1 base and J by 8 bases, with 21 bases between them. CDR3 length equals 16 residues. Germline CDR1 is SGHDT and CDR2 is YYEEEE. The method was immunoSEQ multiplex PCR; TCRdb's version includes in-frame clones alone and lacks a portion of them. The profile shows 2,100,000 or so clones, 90% to 97% of them singletons. About this clone itself: Its target is unknown.

This receptor was obtained from a man younger than 35 in good health. The rearrangement joins TRBV5-6 to TRBJ1-1; D may be TRBD1 (5 bases). The sample consisted of naive CD4+ T cells sorted from blood. Subset specified: CD45RA+ positively selected. As DNA, the CDR3 is TGTGCCAGCAGCTTGATCAGGAGGGGTTCTTTCAGGGAAGCTTTCTTT. Translation: CASSLIRRGSFREAFF.